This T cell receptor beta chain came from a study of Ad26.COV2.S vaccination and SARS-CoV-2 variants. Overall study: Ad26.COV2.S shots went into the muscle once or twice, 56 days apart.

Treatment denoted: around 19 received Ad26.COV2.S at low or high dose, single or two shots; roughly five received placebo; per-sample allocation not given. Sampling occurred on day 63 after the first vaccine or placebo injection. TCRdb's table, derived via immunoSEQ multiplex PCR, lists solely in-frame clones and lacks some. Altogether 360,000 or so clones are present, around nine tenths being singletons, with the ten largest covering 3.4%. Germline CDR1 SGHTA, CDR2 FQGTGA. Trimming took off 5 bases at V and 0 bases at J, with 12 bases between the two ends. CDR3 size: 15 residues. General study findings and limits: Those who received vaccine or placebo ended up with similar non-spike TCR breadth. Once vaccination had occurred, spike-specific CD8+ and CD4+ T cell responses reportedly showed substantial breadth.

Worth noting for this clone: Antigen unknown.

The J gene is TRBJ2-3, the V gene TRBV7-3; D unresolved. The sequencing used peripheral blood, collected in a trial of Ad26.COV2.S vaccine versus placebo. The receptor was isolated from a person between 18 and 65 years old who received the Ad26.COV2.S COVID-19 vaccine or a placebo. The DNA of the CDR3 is TGTGCCAGCAGCCCTCAAGTAGGTAGCACAGATACGCAGTATTTT. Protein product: CASSPQVGSTDTQYF.